Below, 3 T cell receptor beta chains from the same sample are listed, as sequenced in a study of beta chain features in type 1 diabetes. Sequenced material consisted of expressed TCRB transcripts (all of the isolated RNA was reverse transcribed). TCRdb's table, derived via immunoSEQ multiplex PCR, lists solely in-frame clones and lacks some. Counted here are roughly 300,000 clones, around 7.6% occurring once; the ten biggest clones make up under 0.5%. Input material: central memory CD4+ T cells from blood. The receptor source for this set is a woman between 18 and 30 years old in good health.

This clone was recorded a few times. The rearrangement joins TRBV9 to TRBJ2-1, with 11 bases lining up with TRBD2. The CDR3 contains 16 residues. With V trimmed by 3 bases and J by 4 bases, 6 bases remained unmatched. Germline V CDR1 and CDR2: SGDLS, YYNGEE. This CDR3 is CASSARLAGRYNEQFF. In DNA form, the CDR3 reads TGTGCCAGCAGCGCCCGACTAGCGGGACGTTACAATGAGCAGTTCTTC.

This clone was picked up a small number of times. This sequence joins TRBV4-2 and TRBJ2-1; 13 bases agree with TRBD2. The V and J ends lost 4 bases and 4 bases, in that order; junction bases with no gene match: 1. This CDR3 has 15 amino acids. The germline V gene encodes CDR1 LGHNA and CDR2 YNFKEQ. CDR3 amino acids: CASSPTSGRYNEQFF. In nucleotides, the CDR3 is TGTGCCAGCAGCCCGACTAGCGGGAGGTACAATGAGCAGTTCTTC.

V usage is TRBV6-5 and J usage is TRBJ2-7; the D gene could be TRBD1 or TRBD2 (6 bases each). Trimming pared 2 bases from V and 3 bases from J, leaving 17 bases between. CDR3 length equals 16 residues. Germline CDR1 reads MNHEY; CDR2 reads SVGAGI. CDR3 DNA: TGTGCCAGCAGTTACGGGACATTTGGCGGGGTCTACGAGCAGTACTTC. Its protein product is CASSYGTFGGVYEQYF.